The 9 T cell receptor beta chains reported below all come from one sample, sequenced in a study. TCRdb re-analysed the 5' RACE reads in MiXCR, keeping a single row per CDR3 protein. The sample shows some 40,000 distinct CDR3 sequences, just under 30% of them seen only once. The sample was memory CD4+ T cells sorted from a lymph node. Subset noted: memory CD4+ T cells, CD4+CD45RO+CD25-. The receptors shown here come from a female donor with breast cancer.

Of note for this clonotype: Possible read error: a much larger clone is one base away. The chain links TRBV6-5 to TRBJ1-1; 9 nucleotides agree with TRBD1. The CDR3 contains 14 residues. From germline, CDR1 is MNHEY and CDR2 SVGAGI. CDR3 sequence (DNA): TGTGCCAGCAGTGCGAGACAGGGGGACACTGAATCTTTCTTT. It codes for CASSARQGDTESFF.

Concerning this clonotype itself: Sequence at one end of the junction differs from germline and may be a read error. The chain uses TRBV5-4 and TRBJ2-1; D tentatively reads TRBD1 or TRBD2 (5 bases each). The CDR3 has 17 residues. CDR1 is SGHNT and CDR2 is YYREEE in the germline V gene (reference sequence). CDR3 loop: CARSLSWSGDQYNEQFF. In DNA form, the CDR3 reads TGTGCCCGCAGCTTGTCCTGGTCCGGGGACCAATACAATGAGCAGTTCTTC.

The chain recombines TRBV9 with TRBJ2-3; 9 bases map to TRBD2. CDR3 size: 18 residues. J was trimmed by 4 bases and V by 3 bases; bases with no gene match: 15. Germline V gene lookup returns CDR1 SGDLS and CDR2 YYNGEE. The CDR3 bases are TGTGCCAGCAGCGCAGACTTAGATAGCGGGAGATTCGCAGATACGCAGTATTTT. It encodes CASSADLDSGRFADTQYF.

There are many counts of this clonotype. V is TRBV4-1 and J is TRBJ1-2, with D maybe TRBD1 (5 bases). The CDR3 is 13 amino acids. From germline, CDR1 is MGHRA and CDR2 YSYEKL. V was shortened by 4 bases and J by 6 bases, with 12 bases between the two germline ends. CDR3 sequence reads: CASSRDLEHGYTF. CDR3 nucleotide sequence: TGCGCCAGCAGCCGGGACCTAGAGCATGGCTACACCTTC.

In this sample, this clonotype turned up a few times. The V gene is TRBV27, the J gene TRBJ2-5; perhaps D is TRBD1 or TRBD2 (5 bases each). CDR3 length equals 14 residues. The V gene lost 2 bases and the J gene lost 5 bases, with 12 bases spanning the gap. In germline, CDR1 is MNHEY, CDR2 SMNVEV (reference sequence). DNA of the CDR3: TGTGCCAGCAGTTTACGGGGCAGGGTTGAGACCCAGTACTTC. As protein: CASSLRGRVETQYF.

This chain uses TRBV4-2 with TRBJ2-3, with TRBD2 matching 9 bases. The CDR3 is made up of 17 amino acids. V gave up 1 base and J gave up 1 base; unmatched junction bases: 6. Germline V gene data show CDR1 as LGHNA and CDR2 as YNFKEQ. DNA for the CDR3: TGTGCCAGCAGCCAAGTCTTAGCGGGAGATGGCACAGATACGCAGTATTTT. Amino acid sequence: CASSQVLAGDGTDTQYF.

Ten or more counts support this clonotype. The chain is built from TRBV6-5 and TRBJ2-2, with D possibly called TRBD1 or TRBD2 (5 bases each). The CDR3 runs 12 residues. V lost 8 bases, J lost 6 bases, and 10 bases lay in between. CDR1 is MNHEY and CDR2 is SVGAGI in the germline V gene. Here the CDR3 reads CASFGGPGELFF. The DNA for the CDR3 is TGTGCCAGCTTTGGGGGTCCCGGGGAGCTGTTTTTT.

This clonotype was found a few times. The rearrangement joins TRBV5-1 to TRBJ1-5; D not certain. Trimming cost V 2 bases and J 3 bases, with 6 bases left between them. CDR3 length equals 13 residues. Germline V gives CDR1 SGHRS, CDR2 YFSETQ. CDR3: CASSLSDNQPQHF. CDR3 DNA sequence: TGCGCCAGCAGCTTAAGCGACAATCAGCCCCAGCATTTT.

The chain links TRBV28 to TRBJ1-5; D ambiguous. Germline CDR1 and CDR2: MDHEN and SYDVKM. CDR3 length: 13 residues. V was trimmed by 4 bases and J by 7 bases, leaving 11 bases between them. The CDR3 nucleotides read TGTGCCAGCAGTTCGCCAATAAACCAGCCCCAGCATTTT. Translated: CASSSPINQPQHF. The entire variable domain, with the rest obtained from reference TRBV28 and TRBJ1-5, is as follows: DVKVTQSSRYLVKRTGEKVFLECVQDMDHENMFWYRQDPGLGLRLIYFSYDVKMKEKGDIPEGYSVSREKKERFSLILESASTNQTSMYLCASSSPINQPQHFGDGTRLSIL.